This T cell receptor beta chain was recovered during a study of identical twins. TCRdb reprocessed the 5' RACE reads via MiXCR and lists one record per CDR3 protein. The sample holds roughly 290,000 distinct CDR3 sequences, 8.5% to 9.5% seen once. This CDR3 comprises 15 residues. Germline V CDR1 and CDR2: SEHNR, FQNEAQ (reference sequence). Between the trimmed V and J ends, which lost 4 bases and 0 bases, there was a span of 10 bases. This clonotype was observed many times. Its target is unknown. With no exceptions, donors were healthy Caucasians. Notes on the study in general: Monozygotic twin pairs showed more out-of-frame TCR alpha sharing than models estimated.

Another study also made use of these data, one on yellow fever vaccine responses in identical twins.

Sequenced input: CD8+ T cells sorted from blood. The genes are TRBV7-9 and TRBJ2-1, with D perhaps matching TRBD1 or TRBD2 (5 bases each). This clonotype was obtained from a woman in her late teens or twenties in good health. CDR3 nucleotides: TGTGCCAGCAGCTCCCGGGACGCCTCCTACAATGAGCAGTTCTTC. Encoded protein: CASSSRDASYNEQFF.